This note documents a single TCR beta chain sequence. This clonotype was seen at least ten times. Its antigen is unknown. No per-base quality is available; no much larger clone lies one base away. Ficoll-Paque density gradient centrifugation was used to isolate PBMCs. This specimen belongs to a study of T-cell memory formation after mild COVID-19 (dated by TCRdb to about 2021). Context from the whole study: TCR sequence clusters from the two donors were largely donor specific. Two young, previously healthy adult volunteers made up the cohort, one male and one female. Longitudinal TCRalpha and TCRbeta repertoire sequencing tracked T-cell clones expanding and contracting after mild COVID-19 in a couple of donors. Results and caveats for the whole study, not just this receptor: The second-wave clones that peaked on day 37 were not confirmed to be SARS-CoV-2 specific. Clones that contracted from day 15 to 85 showed balanced CD4/CD8 phenotypes, whereas a second wave of clones that expanded from day 15 to 37 leaned towards CD4+. Some responding clones were found in pre-infection memory, which suggests that pre-existing cross-reactive memory T cells took part in the SARS-CoV-2 response. Contracting CD4+ clones were found mainly in CM and EM memory subsets, while CD8+ clones were enriched in EMRA. Only a couple of mild cases were covered by the study, and larger cohorts that include severe cases with pre-infection samples were considered necessary.

The sequencer listed for this sample is Illumina NovaSeq 6000. TCRalpha and TCRbeta cDNA libraries were built by 5'RACE with constant-segment primers, adding sample barcodes and unique molecular identifiers. Trizol reagent was used to extract RNA from every sample. Libraries were amplified in two PCR steps, with a second sample barcode and Illumina TruSeq adapters added in the second step. Sequencing of libraries was performed on an Illumina NovaSeq with 2 x 150 bp paired-end reads. The published analysis was carried out like this. The reads were demultiplexed and collapsed into UMI-guided consensus sequences using migec v1.2.7. Using mixcr v2.1.11, UMI consensuses were aligned to TRA and TRB V and J templates and then assembled into clonotypes. Expanded or contracted clonotypes were those called significant by both edgeR and NoisET, with noise models trained on biological replicates. For edgeR calls, a false discovery rate-adjusted p below 0.01 and a log2 fold-change threshold of 1 were applied. As an exploratory analysis of dynamics, max-normalized trajectories of the 1000 most abundant clonotypes were examined with PCA combined with hierarchical clustering. Separately sequenced CD4+ and CD8+ repertoires were used to assign the CD4 or CD8 phenotype of responding clones. The public reads were reanalyzed by TCRdb: fastp trimming at Q25, MiXCR alignment, in-frame beta chains only. Every entry covers one CDR3 protein and lists the most common genes and DNA from its rows. TCRdb's processing, not the authors', yielded these V and J calls. Within this sample are 120,000 to 150,000 distinct CDR3 sequences, with less than 20% of them counted one time only. About 2% of the sample is in the top ten clones.

At the junction V is shortened by 5 bases and J by 0 bases, with 14 bases in between. Including cysteine and phenylalanine, the CDR3 has 16 amino acids. Only CDR3 DNA remains: 48 bases, in frame from the first base. The CDR1 and CDR2 encoded by the germline V gene are SGHTA and FQGNSA. The sequencing input was PBMCs or a T cell subset sorted from them (not recorded which). This receptor was obtained from an adult woman who had mild COVID-19 (a few samples of this study predate the infection). The sample titles of this study are shuffled in the database, so cell type and time point are left out; the donor was told from shared clones. The V and J genes are TRBV7-2 and TRBJ2-1, and the D gene may be TRBD1, 6 bases matching. The CDR3 reads as follows: CASSIQGSGSYNEQFF. DNA sequence: TGTGCCAGCAGCATTCAGGGGTCAGGCTCCTACAATGAGCAGTTCTTC.